This note documents a single T cell receptor (beta chain) sequence. Its specificity is not known. The sample is drawn from a study of blood T cells in healthy people across ages. Findings and limits, study-wide: The diversity estimates, figures obtained from one million T cells, were considered underestimates.

V was clipped by 5 bases and J by 9 bases; unmatched bases: 11. Germline CDR1 reads MNHEY; CDR2 reads SMNVEV (reference sequence). CDR3 size: 15 residues. PCR was performed a second time for about 6 to 11 cycles using a sample-barcoded 5' primer and a J-beta primer mix. From the 5' RACE reads, TCRdb called clonotypes with MiXCR, one entry per CDR3 protein. The table lists 1.5 million to 2 million distinct CDR3 sequences, around 36% of them singletons. This receptor was obtained from a woman aged 25-40 years in good health. The gene calls are TRBV27 and TRBJ1-1; 11 nucleotides line up with TRBD1. Sequencing used blood. Written as DNA, the CDR3 is TGTGCCAGCAGTCCTCCCGGACAGGGGGCTCCTAAAGCTTTCTTT. This gives the protein CASSPPGQGAPKAFF.